This TCR beta chain originates from a study of OX40 agonist ivuxolimab in advanced cancers. Study summary: Age averaged around 54 years (range about 20 to 80), and 80% to 90% were male. Of the patients, three showed partial responses, one with hepatocellular carcinoma and two with cutaneous melanoma.

Study-wide findings and caveats: Average numbers of expanded clones were greater in CD8+ T cells than in CD4+.

There are 13 residues in the CDR3. Germline values: CDR1 KGHSH, CDR2 LQKENI. Deletions cut 3 bases from V and 12 bases from J, with 14 bases between. The table lists this clone with a count of one. Its specificity is not known. Repertoires were generated with immunoSEQ multiplex PCR, while TCRdb's copy carries only in-frame clones and drops some. The sample has some 35,000 clones; roughly 90% are singletons. This TCR was recovered from an adult with an advanced solid tumor such as melanoma, head and neck, liver or kidney cancer. This specimen was CD4+ or CD8+ T cells sorted from blood, taken in a trial of the OX40 agonist ivuxolimab. The V and J genes are TRBV18 and TRBJ1-4, with no clear D. CDR3: CASSPLTREELFF. CDR3 DNA sequence: TGTGCCAGCTCACCCTTGACGAGGGAGGAACTGTTTTTT.